This TCR beta chain was identified during a study of blood T cell repertoires in COVID-19. V was cut by 5 bases and J by 5 bases, with 20 bases left in between. Germline CDR1 reads SGHRS; CDR2 reads YFSETQ. This CDR3 is 15 amino acids long. The protocol was immunoSEQ multiplex PCR, while the TCRdb copy is restricted to in-frame clones and leaves out a portion. The table has 65,000 to 75,000 clones, around 82% seen once. The sample was peripheral blood. J is TRBJ2-7 and V is TRBV5-1; D unresolved. The TCR originated in a human donor in a cohort sampled during active COVID-19. DNA of the CDR3: TGCGCCAGCAGTCATAACACGGGTGGTTCGAACGAGCAGTACTTC. Protein: CASSHNTGGSNEQYF.